This passage covers 27 T cell receptor beta chains from one sample sequenced in a study of blood T cell repertoires in COVID-19. Assay: immunoSEQ multiplex PCR; the TCRdb copy retains only in-frame clones and omits some. The sample lists over 120,000 clones, 80% to 90% occurring once. The sequenced sample consisted of PBMCs or T cells enriched from blood (not recorded which). The origin of the receptors is a man aged 50-60 years who had recovered from COVID-19.

The chain joins TRBV2 to TRBJ2-2; 9 bases align to TRBD2. V shed 5 bases and J 5 bases; nucleotides not matched to a gene: 6. This CDR3 spans 15 amino acids. CDR1 SNHLY and CDR2 FYNNEI come from the germline V gene. The CDR3 loop reads CASSPSGDGTGELFF. CDR3 coding DNA: TGTGCCAGCAGTCCTAGCGGGGACGGTACCGGGGAGCTGTTTTTT.

The rearrangement joins TRBV19 to TRBJ2-3, with 7 bases matching TRBD1. The CDR3 contains 14 residues. Germline CDR1 reads LNHDA; CDR2 reads SQIVND (reference sequence). Trimming removed 3 bases from V and 6 bases from J; junction bases left unmatched: 6. The CDR3 DNA reads TGTGCCAGTAGTATTAAGGTCAGGGGGGATACGCAGTATTTT. Its translation: CASSIKVRGDTQYF. Together with reference TRBV19 and TRBJ2-3, the CDR3 gives the full variable domain: DGGITQSPKYLFRKEGQNVTLSCEQNLNHDAMYWYRQDPGQGLRLIYYSQIVNDFQKGDIAEGYSVSREKKESFPLTVTSAQKNPTAFYLCASSIKVRGDTQYFGPGTRLTVL.

This chain uses TRBV10-2 with TRBJ2-4; D gene unclear. Germline V gene lookup returns CDR1 WSHSY and CDR2 SAAADI. CDR3 size: 15 residues. Between the trimmed V and J ends, which lost 3 bases and 0 bases, there was a span of 9 bases. This CDR3 is CASSDRIRAKNIQYF. CDR3 coding DNA: TGCGCCAGCAGTGACAGGATAAGAGCCAAAAACATTCAGTACTTC.

The chain is built from TRBV6-5 and TRBJ1-3; D unclear. The CDR3 extends over 14 amino acids. CDR1 and CDR2 from the germline V gene are MNHEY and SVGAGI. V dropped 8 bases and J dropped 0 bases, with 11 bases sitting between them. CDR3 amino acids: CASSNGVSGNTIYF. CDR3 coding DNA: TGTGCCAGCTCCAACGGGGTCTCTGGAAACACCATATATTTT.

The rearrangement uses TRBV5-1 and TRBJ1-2; TRBD1 aligns across 8 bases. The CDR3 length is 15 residues. With 5 bases clipped from V and 4 bases from J, the junction kept 10 bases outside the gene matches. CDR1 and CDR2 from the germline V gene are SGHRS and YFSETQ. CDR3 amino acids: CASSYETGDRYGYTF. In nucleotides, the CDR3 is TGCGCCAGCAGTTATGAGACAGGGGATCGCTATGGCTACACCTTC.

The chain is built from TRBV19 and TRBJ1-2; D not certain. This CDR3 contains 11 residues. Germline values: CDR1 LNHDA, CDR2 SQIVND (reference sequence). Trimming shortened V by 8 bases and J by 2 bases, and 6 bases separated the two germline ends. This CDR3 reads CASGLNYGYTF. The CDR3 nucleotides are TGTGCCAGTGGCCTCAACTATGGCTACACCTTC.

The J gene is TRBJ1-6, the V gene TRBV7-2; 7 bases agree with TRBD1. V lost 5 bases, J lost 7 bases, and 8 bases stayed unmatched. The CDR3 loop spans 15 amino acids. Germline CDR1 reads SGHTA; CDR2 reads FQGNSA. The CDR3 region is CASSADRVSNSPLHF. In DNA form, the CDR3 reads TGTGCCAGCAGCGCCGACAGGGTATCCAATTCACCCCTCCACTTT.

V and J are TRBV7-3 and TRBJ2-1; 10 bases align to TRBD2. The CDR3 runs 16 residues. The trim removed 0 bases at V and 2 bases at J, leaving 1 base unmatched. CDR1 is SGHTA, CDR2 FQGTGA, per germline. Here the CDR3 reads CASSLTLAGAYNEQFF. The CDR3 DNA reads as TGTGCCAGCAGCTTAACCCTAGCGGGAGCCTACAATGAGCAGTTCTTC.

CDR3 sequence reads: CASQFPRGNEKLFF. CDR3 in DNA: TGTGCCAGCCAGTTTCCCAGGGGTAATGAAAAACTGTTTTTT. This rearrangement joins TRBV28 to TRBJ1-4; D is possibly TRBD1 (6 bases). CDR3 length: 14 residues. Trimming stripped 8 bases from V and 4 bases from J, with 14 bases between. The germline V gene has CDR1 MDHEN and CDR2 SYDVKM.

The chain has TRBV28 and TRBJ2-2; no clear D gene. CDR1 and CDR2 (germline): MDHEN, SYDVKM. The V and J ends lost 4 bases and 5 bases respectively, with 20 bases between them. This CDR3 spans 17 amino acids. The CDR3 here is CASSSTTAQLRTGELFF. In DNA form, the CDR3 reads TGTGCCAGCAGTTCCACTACGGCCCAGCTAAGGACCGGGGAGCTGTTTTTT.

This sequence joins TRBV5-1 and TRBJ2-3, with a weak D call TRBD1 (8 bases). V gave up 3 bases and J gave up 2 bases, with 19 bases separating them. Looked up from germline, CDR1 is SGHRS and CDR2 is YFSETQ. The CDR3 has 17 residues. The CDR3 bases are TGCGCCAGCAGCTCAGGACAGGGAGGGACGTTCACAGATACGCAGTATTTT. Amino acids: CASSSGQGGTFTDTQYF. The complete variable domain, with remaining parts taken from reference TRBV5-1 and TRBJ2-3, reads KAGVTQTPRYLIKTRGQQVTLSCSPISGHRSVSWYQQTPGQGLQFLFEYFSETQRNKGNFPGRFSGRQFSNSRSEMNVSTLELGDSALYLCASSSGQGGTFTDTQYFGPGTRLTVL.

This chain links TRBV19 with TRBJ1-4, with a weak D call TRBD1 (6 bases). Germline V lookup: CDR1 LNHDA, CDR2 SQIVND (reference sequence). V lost 10 bases, J lost 7 bases, and 16 bases lay in between. This CDR3 comprises 13 residues. CDR3 in amino acids: CATLDSVSEKLFF. CDR3 nucleotide sequence: TGTGCCACCCTGGACAGCGTCTCTGAAAAACTGTTTTTT.

A few counts support this clone. The chain carries TRBV6-2 or TRBV6-3 and TRBJ2-1, with 7 nucleotides matching TRBD1. Trimming took 5 bases from V and 7 from J; bases not matched to a gene: 2. The CDR3 spans 12 residues. Germline V gives CDR1 MNHEY, CDR2 SVGEGT. The CDR3 reads CASSLQGNEQFF. The CDR3, as DNA: TGTGCCAGCAGTCTACAGGGGAATGAGCAGTTCTTC.

The rearrangement uses TRBV11-2 and TRBJ2-5; 7 nucleotides agree with TRBD2. This CDR3 contains 16 residues. With 5 bases clipped from V and 3 bases from J, the junction kept 12 bases outside the gene matches. CDR1 SGHAT and CDR2 FQNNGV come from the germline V gene. Here the CDR3 reads CASSQTRGTNKETQYF. The CDR3 DNA reads as TGTGCCAGCAGCCAGACCCGAGGGACTAATAAAGAGACCCAGTACTTC.

Written as DNA, the CDR3 is TGTGCCAGCAGCCCAAGTAAGGAGGGCCGATCCTACAATGAGCAGTTCTTC. This gives the protein CASSPSKEGRSYNEQFF. The J gene is TRBJ2-1, the V gene TRBV7-2; D perhaps matches TRBD2 (6 bases). Germline loops: CDR1 SGHTA, CDR2 FQGNSA. V lost 5 bases, J lost 1 base, and 18 bases lay in between. The CDR3 is 17 amino acids.

The chain has TRBV5-5 and TRBJ2-7; 7 nucleotides match TRBD2. CDR1 SGHKS and CDR2 YYEKEE come from the germline V gene (reference sequence). V lost 0 bases, J lost 4 bases, and 10 bases stayed unmatched. This CDR3 region has 16 residues. The chain's CDR3 is CASSLDGGSSPYEQYF. The CDR3 nucleotides are TGTGCCAGCAGCTTGGATGGCGGGAGCTCACCTTACGAGCAGTACTTC. Combining the CDR3 with reference TRBV5-5 and TRBJ2-7 gives the whole variable domain DAGVTQSPTHLIKTRGQQVTLRCSPISGHKSVSWYQQVLGQGPQFIFQYYEKEERGRGNFPDRFSARQFPNYSSELNVNALLLGDSALYLCASSLDGGSSPYEQYFGPGTRLTVT.

CDR3: CASNAGVATDTQYF. CDR3 nucleotide sequence: TGTGCCAGCAACGCGGGAGTGGCGACAGATACGCAGTATTTT. The chain has TRBV14 and TRBJ2-3; 7 bases align to TRBD2. CDR1 is SGHDN, CDR2 FVKESK, per germline. V lost 7 bases and J lost 3; bases outside the gene matches: 7. The CDR3 totals 14 residues.

The chain links TRBV7-9 to TRBJ1-1, with D possibly being TRBD1 (5 bases). Trimming cost V 2 bases and J 6 bases, with 16 bases left between them. In germline, CDR1 is SEHNR, CDR2 FQNEAQ (reference sequence). The CDR3 totals 15 residues. The CDR3 is CASSLRGSGEAEAFF. In nucleotides, the CDR3 is TGTGCCAGCAGCTTAAGGGGTTCGGGCGAGGCTGAAGCTTTCTTT.

There are a few counts of this clone. The CDR3 DNA follows: TGCGCCAGCAGCCAATGGCTGTCAAATCAGCCCCAGCATTTT. This codes for CASSQWLSNQPQHF. The chain couples TRBV4-1 to TRBJ1-5; no clear D. This CDR3 comprises 14 residues. CDR1 is MGHRA and CDR2 is YSYEKL in the germline V gene. V gave up 2 bases and J gave up 4 bases, with 9 bases separating them.

This clone was counted a few times. The V gene is TRBV27, the J gene TRBJ1-3; the D gene is possibly TRBD1 (5 bases). Per the germline V gene, CDR1 is MNHEY and CDR2 is SMNVEV (reference sequence). Deletions cut 6 bases from V and 0 bases from J, with 9 bases between. The CDR3 loop spans 14 amino acids. The CDR3 loop reads CASRAGDSGNTIYF. The CDR3 DNA reads as TGTGCCAGCAGGGCGGGGGACTCTGGAAACACCATATATTTT.

The chain couples TRBV5-1 to TRBJ1-2; D remains unclear. V lost 2 bases and J lost 5, with 7 bases in between. There are 12 residues in the CDR3. Germline assignment: CDR1 SGHRS and CDR2 YFSETQ. CDR3 protein: CASSLEPYGYTF. Here the CDR3 DNA reads TGCGCCAGCAGCTTAGAGCCTTATGGCTACACCTTC. Full variable domain (rest looked up from reference TRBV5-1 and TRBJ1-2): KAGVTQTPRYLIKTRGQQVTLSCSPISGHRSVSWYQQTPGQGLQFLFEYFSETQRNKGNFPGRFSGRQFSNSRSEMNVSTLELGDSALYLCASSLEPYGYTFGSGTRLTVV.

The chain joins TRBV7-9 to TRBJ1-2; no reliable D call. V was trimmed by 5 bases and J by 0 bases, leaving 4 bases between them. Per germline, CDR1 SEHNR and CDR2 FQNEAQ (reference sequence). The CDR3 contains 12 residues. In DNA, the CDR3 is TGTGCCAGCAGCCTAACTAACTATGGCTACACCTTC. Its protein product is CASSLTNYGYTF.

This clone was seen only once. This sequence joins TRBV4-1 and TRBJ1-6; D uncertain. The V gene lost 0 bases and the J gene lost 0 bases, with 12 bases spanning the gap. The CDR3 consists of 18 residues. The V gene's germline CDR1 is MGHRA and CDR2 YSYEKL. CDR3 sequence reads: CASSQEDSRVSYNSPLHF. The CDR3 DNA follows: TGCGCCAGCAGCCAAGAAGATAGCCGAGTCTCCTATAATTCACCCCTCCACTTT.

The gene calls are TRBV13 and TRBJ2-7; D remains ambiguous. In germline, CDR1 is PRHDT, CDR2 FYEKMQ (reference sequence). V was pared by 5 bases and J by 5 bases, with 7 bases between. The CDR3 has 11 residues. CDR3 in DNA: TGTGCCAGCAGCAACGCGGACGAGCAGTACTTC. Its translation: CASSNADEQYF.

This chain uses TRBV15 with TRBJ2-3; D not certain. The length of the CDR3 is 14 residues. With 7 bases removed from V and 4 bases from J, the gap between germline ends came to 15 bases. CDR1 LNHNV and CDR2 YYDKDF come from the germline V gene (reference sequence). Here the CDR3 reads CATTKRSPADTQYF. CDR3 bases: TGTGCCACCACCAAGAGGAGTCCGGCAGATACGCAGTATTTT.

The V and J genes are TRBV28 and TRBJ2-1, with 9 bases fitting TRBD2. The CDR3 runs 15 residues. Trimming removed 6 bases from V and 5 bases from J; junction bases left unmatched: 8. The germline CDR1 and CDR2 sequences are MDHEN and SYDVKM. In DNA form, the CDR3 reads TGTGCCAGCAGCCCGGCGGGACTAGCCCACAATGAGCAGTTCTTC. Its protein product is CASSPAGLAHNEQFF.

The chain uses TRBV7-8 and TRBJ1-5; no reliable D call. Germline lookup yields CDR1 SGHVS and CDR2 FQNEAQ. The CDR3 runs 15 residues. Trimming removed 2 bases from V and 3 bases from J, with 11 bases in between. The CDR3, as DNA: TGTGCCAGCAGCTTAAGTTGGCAGAACAATCAGCCCCAGCATTTT. Translated, it gives CASSLSWQNNQPQHF.